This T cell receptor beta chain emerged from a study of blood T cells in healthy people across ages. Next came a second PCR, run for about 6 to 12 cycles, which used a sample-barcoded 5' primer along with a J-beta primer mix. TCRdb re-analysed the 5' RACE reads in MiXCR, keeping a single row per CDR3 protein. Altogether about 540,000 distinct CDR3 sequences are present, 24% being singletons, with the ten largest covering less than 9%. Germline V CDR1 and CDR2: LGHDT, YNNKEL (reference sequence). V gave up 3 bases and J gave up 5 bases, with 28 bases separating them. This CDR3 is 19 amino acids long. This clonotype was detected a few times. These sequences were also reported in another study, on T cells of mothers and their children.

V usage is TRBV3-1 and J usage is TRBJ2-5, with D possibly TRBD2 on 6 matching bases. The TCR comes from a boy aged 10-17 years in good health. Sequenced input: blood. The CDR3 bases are TGTGCCAGCAGCCAGGGTTTCCCGGGACTCCACCTCTACGCCGAGACCCAGTACTTC. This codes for CASSQGFPGLHLYAETQYF.